The T cell receptor (beta chain) described here comes from a study of cytomegalovirus exposure and HLA in healthy donors. This clone is a singleton in its sample. The PCR was carried out with 60 Vbeta primers and 13 Jbeta primers. Sequenced by immunoSEQ multiplex PCR; TCRdb stores in-frame clones only, minus some. The sample lists about 190,000 clones; roughly 80% were seen once. Though probably carrying unrecorded immune exposures, donors were nominally healthy at sampling. The germline gives CDR1 SGHTS, CDR2 YDEGEE. This CDR3 has 13 amino acids. V lost 1 base and J 7 bases, leaving 11 bases between the germline ends.

What was sequenced was PBMCs. This chain uses TRBV5-8 with TRBJ1-2; D remains ambiguous. The sequence came from a woman in her forties or fifties in good health and CMV-seropositive. The CDR3 region is CASSLSKFPGYTF. The CDR3 nucleotides are TGTGCCAGCAGCTTGAGCAAGTTTCCTGGCTACACCTTC.